This TCR beta chain was profiled in a study of OX40 agonist ivuxolimab in advanced cancers. Study-wide context: Ivuxolimab was a fully human IgG2 agonistic monoclonal antibody targeting the costimulatory receptor OX40 (CD134). Intravenous ivuxolimab was administered to patients every 2 weeks at six dose levels: 0.01, 0.1, 0.3, 1.5, 3 and 10 mg/kg. Among the 52 dose-escalation patients, around 20 had hepatocellular carcinoma, approximately 15 melanoma, 9 renal cell carcinoma and 9 head and neck cancer. In the dose-escalation cohort, approximately 80% of patients were male, and the mean age was roughly 60 years with a range of roughly 20 to 79. Patients were allowed to have had prior anti-PD-1, anti-PD-L1 or anti-CTLA-4 therapy, and 30% to 50% of the dose-escalation patients had previously received checkpoint inhibitors. Partial responses occurred in three dose-escalation patients, of whom one had hepatocellular carcinoma and two had cutaneous melanoma. The purpose of peripheral TCRbeta sequencing was to test whether ivuxolimab changed TCR sequence diversity and led to clonal T-cell expansion. The paper covers the monotherapy dose-escalation part of the phase I ivuxolimab trial, which included N = 52 patients. Here is what the overall study found, with its caveats: Clonal expansion of both CD4+ and CD8+ blood T cells was observed from baseline to week 6 at doses 0.1 to 3.0 mg/kg. Low levels of normalized T-cell clonal expansion were also seen in some nonresponding patients. In the 0.1-3.0 mg/kg groups, partial responders had among the lowest normalized peripheral clonal expansion, particularly in CD8+ T cells. Antigen specificity was not determined for the clonally expanded peripheral T cells. After ivuxolimab, CD8+ T cells had more expanded clones than CD4+ T cells on average.

For sequencing of the TCRbeta CDR3 region, genomic DNA was extracted from the sorted cells. The immunoSEQ Assay was used to sequence the TCRbeta CDR3 regions. TCRdb's version of the immuneACCESS table is confined to in-frame rearrangements and falls short of the full clone set. An unresolved V gene accounts for under half of the shortfall where checked; the remainder is of unknown origin. Here the sample has about 71,000 clones; roughly 80% occur a single time. Over 4.5% of the sample goes to the ten largest clones. This clone is labeled medium-sized (0.01 to 0.1%). Its antigen is unknown. No base quality information exists; no much larger clone differs at one position. The trial excluded patients who had a history of autoimmune disease or were on systemic immunosuppression. Peripheral blood for TCR sequencing was collected from all dose cohorts at baseline, on cycle 4 day 1, and on cycle 7 day 1. Samples came from an open-label, multicenter, first-in-human phase I dose-escalation trial of ivuxolimab. Adults with locally advanced or metastatic melanoma, renal cell, hepatocellular, or head and neck squamous cell carcinoma were enrolled in the trial. Before TCR sequencing, CD4+ and CD8+ T cells were separately sorted from peripheral blood.

The germline V gene sets CDR1 to KGHSH and CDR2 to LQKENI. Here V drops 4 bases and J drops 5 bases, and the junction holds 11 bases not matched to any gene. Taken from cysteine to phenylalanine, the CDR3 has 16 residues. This entry keeps only the CDR3 DNA: 48 bases, framed from base 1. This TCR was recovered from an adult with an advanced solid tumor such as melanoma, head and neck, liver or kidney cancer. The source was CD4+ or CD8+ T cells sorted from blood, collected in a trial of the OX40 agonist ivuxolimab. In this chain, TRBV18 is recombined with TRBJ1-1; 9 middle bases align to TRBD1. The CDR3 loop reads CASSLSGTGKATEAFF. The DNA sequence reads TGTGCCAGCTCACTCTCCGGGACAGGGAAAGCGACTGAAGCTTTCTTT. Beyond the CDR3, the reference TRBV18 and TRBJ1-1 genes provide the residues; the full variable domain reads: NAGVMQNPRHLVRRRGQEARLRCSPMKGHSHVYWYRQLPEEGLKFMVYLQKENIIDESGMPKERFSAEFPKEGPSILRIQQVVRGDSAAYFCASSLSGTGKATEAFFGQGTRLTVV.